This T cell receptor beta chain is from a study of T-cell reconstitution after alpha-beta-depleted transplantation in children. Study-level findings and limits: Diversity of TCRbeta at day 60 was high in some patients, arising from surviving recipient T cells and thymic progenitors. At around two months after transplant, the alpha-beta T cells were reportedly derived from several hundred expanded clones that came from non-depleted graft cells. After one year, T-cell counts and TCRbeta diversity mostly came from new T cells.

Germline values: CDR1 SEHNR, CDR2 FQNEAQ (reference sequence). There are 13 residues in the CDR3. Between the trimmed V and J ends, which lost 4 bases and 7 bases, there was a span of 10 bases. In its sample, this clonotype was seen many times. Its antigen is not identified. Preparation of the TCRbeta library used unique molecular identifiers. MiXCR, run by TCRdb on the PCR reads, gives a single entry per CDR3 protein. The sample holds around 700,000 distinct CDR3 sequences, about 12% seen once. The sequencing here drew on PBMCs, taken before TCRalphabeta/CD19-depleted stem cell transplant. The clonotype comes from a girl aged 2 to 9 with congenital amegakaryocytic thrombocytopenia, due to receive a stem cell transplant. The chain is built from TRBV7-9 and TRBJ2-2; a possible D gene is TRBD1 (6 bases). Written as DNA, the CDR3 is TGTGCCAGCAGCTCTACAGGGTTCGGGGAGCTGTTTTTT. Protein: CASSSTGFGELFF.